This T cell receptor (beta chain) was identified in a study of cytomegalovirus exposure and HLA in healthy donors. Study-wide results and caveats: A few chains tied to CMV proved CMV antigen-specific in vitro. There were under 200 TCR beta chains listed as cytomegalovirus-associated.

The germline V and J ends were trimmed by 2 bases and 6 bases, with 13 bases remaining between them. CDR1 LNHNV and CDR2 YYDKDF come from the germline V gene (reference sequence). The CDR3 sequence is 14 residues long. The PCR made use of 60 Vbeta and 13 Jbeta primers. Only in-frame clones appear in the TCRdb table, and some are missing; sequencing was by immunoSEQ multiplex PCR. This table has tens of thousands of clones, 78% appearing once. Remarks on this clone: Its antigen remains unidentified.

J is TRBJ1-1 and V is TRBV15; possibly TRBD1 for D (6 bases). Sequencing used PBMCs. The sequence derives from a man aged 40-49 years in good health and CMV-seronegative. This chain's CDR3 is CATSRRRGYPEAFF. The CDR3 nucleotides are TGTGCCACCAGCAGACGCAGGGGATATCCTGAAGCTTTCTTT.